The 7 T cell receptor beta chains given below trace back to one sample, sequenced in a study of high-grade serous ovarian cancer treatment subgroups (dated by TCRdb to the early 2020s). The library was prepared using the immunoSEQ multiplex PCR assay. TCRdb holds this immuneACCESS table with in-frame rearrangements only. Some clones are missing; in checked studies, unresolved V genes explain under half, and the rest has no known cause. Here the sample has about 33,000 clones; roughly 83% occur a single time. The top ten clones comprise around 3.3% of the sample. Tumor samples were collected prior to definitive surgery or chemotherapy. The sequencing sample was made of tumor tissue. The receptors originated from a human donor with high-grade serous ovarian cancer.

This clone was seen a few times. The chain joins TRBV7-3 to TRBJ1-1, with 8 positions matching TRBD1. CDR1 is SGHTA and CDR2 is FQGTGA in the germline V gene. The CDR3 runs to 14 residues. J was trimmed by 7 bases and V by 1 base; bases with no gene match: 5. This CDR3 reads CASSLNPGQGEAFF. For the CDR3, the DNA is TGTGCCAGCAGCTTAAATCCTGGACAGGGTGAAGCTTTCTTT.

The V gene is TRBV5-6, the J gene TRBJ2-1; D is undetermined. V lost 0 bases and J 4 bases, leaving 11 bases between the germline ends. The CDR3 is 15 residues long. Germline assignment: CDR1 SGHDT and CDR2 YYEEEE. As DNA, the CDR3 is TGTGCCAGCAGCTTGGGGGGTGCTTTTTACAATGAGCAGTTCTTC. Its translation is CASSLGGAFYNEQFF. The whole variable domain, remainder taken from reference TRBV5-6 and TRBJ2-1, is DAGVTQSPTHLIKTRGQQVTLRCSPKSGHDTVSWYQQALGQGPQFIFQYYEEEERQRGNFPDRFSGHQFPNYSSELNVNALLLGDSALYLCASSLGGAFYNEQFFGPGTRLTVL.

V and J are TRBV5-1 and TRBJ1-1; 9 positions agree with TRBD1. Per germline, CDR1 SGHRS and CDR2 YFSETQ. The CDR3 has 14 residues. Unmatched junction bases numbered 5, after V lost 4 bases and J lost 4 bases. The chain's CDR3 is CASSTGTGSTEAFF. The DNA of the CDR3 is TGCGCCAGCAGCACCGGGACAGGGTCCACTGAAGCTTTCTTT. Based on the CDR3 plus reference TRBV5-1 and TRBJ1-1, the full variable domain is KAGVTQTPRYLIKTRGQQVTLSCSPISGHRSVSWYQQTPGQGLQFLFEYFSETQRNKGNFPGRFSGRQFSNSRSEMNVSTLELGDSALYLCASSTGTGSTEAFFGQGTRLTVV.

The chain recombines TRBV9 with TRBJ2-2; 8 positions match TRBD2. Unmatched junction bases numbered 5, after V lost 1 base and J lost 6 bases. CDR1 and CDR2 (germline): SGDLS, YYNGEE. The CDR3 length is 15 residues. In nucleotides, the CDR3 is TGTGCCAGCAGCGTACAAGCGGGAGTCCCCGGGGAGCTGTTTTTT. Translating gives CASSVQAGVPGELFF.

This clone was detected only a few times. The chain joins TRBV28 to TRBJ1-1; the D is unclear. The CDR3 is 12 amino acids. The germline V gene encodes CDR1 MDHEN and CDR2 SYDVKM. Trimming pared 8 bases from V and 6 bases from J, leaving 13 bases between. CDR3 sequence (DNA): TGTGCCAGCCGAATTCTCGGGGCTGAAGCTTTCTTT. Translation: CASRILGAEAFF.

The chain links TRBV5-4 to TRBJ2-3; D perhaps matches TRBD2 (6 bases). The CDR3 covers 14 residues. CDR1 and CDR2 from the germline V gene are SGHNT and YYREEE (reference sequence). The ends were cut back, 4 bases at V and 4 bases at J, with 13 bases in the middle. As DNA, the CDR3 is TGTGCCAGCAGCACTAGCCATGGGGCAGATACGCAGTATTTT. This gives the protein CASSTSHGADTQYF.

This clone was detected only once. V is TRBV15 and J is TRBJ2-1; D is unclear. The CDR3 is made up of 14 amino acids. Germline V gene lookup returns CDR1 LNHNV and CDR2 YYDKDF (reference sequence). The V end lost 1 base, the J end lost 3 bases, and 7 bases lay between the germline ends. This CDR3 reads CATSRGQDYNEQFF. CDR3 bases: TGTGCCACCAGCAGAGGGCAGGACTACAATGAGCAGTTCTTC.